These 30 T cell receptor beta chains share one sample of origin, sequenced in a study of CD8 T cells in ankylosing spondylitis. Using its own MiXCR run on the 5' RACE reads, TCRdb lists one record per CDR3 protein. The sample lists roughly 130,000 distinct CDR3 sequences; roughly 7.3% were seen once. The sample comprised blood, either unsorted or a sorted T cell fraction (not recorded which). The receptors originated from a male donor with ankylosing spondylitis or in good health (not recorded which).

This clonotype was found many times. This chain joins TRBV12-3 or TRBV12-4 and TRBJ1-4; D uncertain. The CDR3 contains 13 residues. The V end lost 3 bases, the J end lost 5 bases, and 7 bases lay between the germline ends. The CDR3 here is CASSFTINEKLFF. CDR3 in DNA: TGTGCCAGCAGTTTTACCATAAATGAAAAACTGTTTTTT.

This clonotype has at least ten counts. The CDR3 sequence: CASSLVAGKEYGYTF. CDR3 nucleotides: TGTGCCAGCAGCTTAGTGGCAGGCAAAGAGTATGGCTACACCTTC. The genes are TRBV7-2 and TRBJ1-2, with D unresolved. Germline CDR1 and CDR2: SGHTA and FQGNSA. V was clipped by 1 base and J by 5 bases, with 14 bases between them. The CDR3 length is 15 residues.

This clonotype showed up many times. J is TRBJ2-2 and V is TRBV7-9; 10 bases are shared with TRBD2. Germline CDR1 reads SEHNR; CDR2 reads FQNEAQ (reference sequence). The CDR3 sequence is 14 residues long. The V and J ends lost 9 bases and 2 bases, in that order; junction bases with no gene match: 3. The CDR3 region has the DNA TGTGCCAGTGGACTAGCGGTAAACACCGGGGAGCTGTTTTTT. It specifies CASGLAVNTGELFF.

This clonotype has at least ten counts. This chain uses TRBV5-6 with TRBJ1-2, with unresolved D. Germline CDR1 reads SGHDT; CDR2 reads YYEEEE. The V gene lost 2 bases and the J gene lost 7 bases, with 9 bases spanning the gap. This CDR3 has 12 amino acids. The CDR3 here is CASSFGLAGYTF. In DNA form, the CDR3 reads TGTGCCAGCAGCTTTGGGCTGGCTGGCTACACCTTC.

This clonotype was counted many times. The chain carries TRBV11-2 and TRBJ2-1; D not certain. The germline V gene encodes CDR1 SGHAT and CDR2 FQNNGV. The CDR3 length is 12 residues. V lost 0 bases to trimming and J lost 8 bases, with 5 bases between them. CDR3 residues: CASSLDAYEQFF. Here the CDR3 DNA reads TGTGCCAGCAGCTTAGATGCTTATGAGCAGTTCTTC.

To note about this clonotype: Given a much more abundant clone one base away, this may be a read error. The chain carries TRBV6-5 and TRBJ1-5; D is possibly TRBD1 (6 bases). CDR1 is MNHEY, CDR2 SVGAGI, per germline. V was shortened by 0 bases and J by 6 bases, with 15 bases between the two germline ends. The CDR3 length is 16 residues. In nucleotides, the CDR3 is TGTGCCAGCAGTTACTCGGGCAGGGGCCTAACTCAGCCCCAGCATTTT. It translates to CASSYSGRGLTQPQHF.

This chain uses TRBV27 with TRBJ2-7, with D possibly TRBD2 on 6 matching bases. V lost 3 bases and J 4 bases, leaving 10 bases between the germline ends. Germline V CDR1 and CDR2: MNHEY, SMNVEV (reference sequence). The CDR3 has 13 amino acids. CDR3 coding DNA: TGTGCCAGCAGTTTGGACTATTCTTACGAGCAGTACTTC. Residues: CASSLDYSYEQYF.

The V call is TRBV11-3, the J call TRBJ2-2; TRBD1 or TRBD2 may be the D gene (5 bases each). V lost 5 bases, J lost 0 bases, and 16 bases lay in between. Per the germline V gene, CDR1 is SGHNT and CDR2 is YENEEA. The CDR3 has 17 residues. This CDR3 is CASSLAYGASNTGELFF. For the CDR3, the DNA is TGTGCCAGCAGCCTCGCTTACGGGGCCTCGAACACCGGGGAGCTGTTTTTT.

This clonotype was observed a handful of times. The rearrangement links TRBV20-1 to TRBJ2-3; 9 bases are shared with TRBD1. Trimming took 0 bases from V and 1 from J; bases not matched to a gene: 2. The CDR3 extends over 15 amino acids. In germline, CDR1 is DFQATT, CDR2 SNEGSKA (reference sequence). The CDR3 DNA follows: TGCAGTGCTAGAGACCGGGACAGGGGCACAGATACGCAGTATTTT. Amino acids: CSARDRDRGTDTQYF.

Many counts were recorded for this clonotype. The chain links TRBV30 to TRBJ2-7; the D is unclear. CDR3 length: 14 residues. Deletions cut 0 bases from V and 6 bases from J, with 15 bases between. The germline gives CDR1 GTSNPN, CDR2 SVGIG (reference sequence). The CDR3 coding sequence is TGTGCCTGGAGTGTACGGCTGATGGATAGCGAGCAGTACTTC. Its protein product is CAWSVRLMDSEQYF.

Many counts were recorded for this clonotype. The chain links TRBV18 to TRBJ1-6, with D maybe TRBD1 (6 bases). Trimming shortened V by 8 bases and J by 7 bases, and 9 bases separated the two germline ends. Germline CDR1 reads KGHSH; CDR2 reads LQKENI. The CDR3 runs 12 residues. For the CDR3, the DNA is TGTGCCAGCGCCGGACAGAATTCACCCCTCCACTTT. As protein: CASAGQNSPLHF.

This clonotype has ten or more counts. The chain combines TRBV7-8 with TRBJ1-4; 11 bases are shared with TRBD1. V was pared by 3 bases and J by 11 bases, with 8 bases of the junction left unmatched. CDR3 length: 15 amino acids. Germline assignment: CDR1 SGHVS and CDR2 FQNEAQ. CDR3 in DNA: TGTGCCAGCAGCTTGCCGGGACAGGGGGTGGGGAAACTGTTTTTT. Translating gives CASSLPGQGVGKLFF.

This clonotype was counted many times. This chain connects TRBV5-1 to TRBJ1-1; D possibly corresponds to TRBD1 (5 bases). The CDR3 spans 16 residues. Per germline, CDR1 SGHRS and CDR2 YFSETQ. Trimming stripped 4 bases from V and 2 bases from J, with 18 bases between. Written as DNA, the CDR3 is TGCGCCAGCAGCCCTGAGGAGGGGCCGATCAACACTGAAGCTTTCTTT. It encodes CASSPEEGPINTEAFF.

This clonotype was observed at least ten times. The chain couples TRBV3-1 to TRBJ1-3; D remains ambiguous. Germline CDR1 reads LGHDT; CDR2 reads YNNKEL (reference sequence). With 2 bases removed from V and 0 bases from J, the gap between germline ends came to 8 bases. There are 15 residues in the CDR3. CDR3 coding DNA: TGTGCCAGCAGCCAAAAATCGGGCTCTGGAAACACCATATATTTT. Protein product: CASSQKSGSGNTIYF.

This clonotype was counted between two and nine times. The chain uses TRBV24-1 and TRBJ2-2, with unresolved D. The length of the CDR3 is 15 residues. Germline V gives CDR1 KGHDR, CDR2 SFDVKD. V was shortened by 5 bases and J by 5 bases, with 14 bases between the two germline ends. DNA of the CDR3: TGTGCCACCAGTGCCGTCCGTGCGGTTACCGGGGAGCTGTTTTTT. Its protein is CATSAVRAVTGELFF.

The table lists this clonotype with a few counts. V usage is TRBV20-1 and J usage is TRBJ1-5; tentative D call: TRBD1 (5 bases). V was pared by 1 base and J by 0 bases, with 22 bases between. This CDR3 region has 19 residues. Looked up from germline, CDR1 is DFQATT and CDR2 is SNEGSKA (reference sequence). The CDR3 is CSARVRGEKGDYSNQPQHF. The DNA of the CDR3 is TGCAGTGCTAGAGTAAGGGGTGAAAAAGGGGACTATAGCAATCAGCCCCAGCATTTT.

In its sample, this clonotype was seen many times. V and J are TRBV12-3 or TRBV12-4 and TRBJ1-3; no firm D call. The CDR3 consists of 14 residues. V lost 2 bases and J lost 2, with 7 bases in between. The DNA for the CDR3 is TGTGCCAGCAGTTTAAAGGGAGCTGGAAACACCATATATTTT. The encoded protein is CASSLKGAGNTIYF.

This clonotype showed up many times. One end of the junction fails to match germline, which may point to a read error. The J gene is TRBJ2-5, the V gene TRBV7-7, with TRBD1 identical over 8 bases. This CDR3 comprises 14 residues. Germline CDR1 is SSHAT and CDR2 is FNYEAQ (reference sequence). CDR3 nucleotides: TGTGCTAGCAGCAAAGACAGGGGACAAGAGACCCAGTACTTC. It codes for CASSKDRGQETQYF.

This clonotype was counted ten times or more. The chain links TRBV24-1 to TRBJ1-5; D is uncertain. The CDR3 consists of 10 residues. CDR1 and CDR2 from the germline V gene are KGHDR and SFDVKD. Trimming took 9 bases from V and 9 from J, leaving 8 bases between them. The CDR3: CATRWGPQHF. DNA for the CDR3: TGTGCCACCCGCTGGGGGCCCCAGCATTTT.

At least ten counts were recorded for this clonotype. The chain joins TRBV12-3 or TRBV12-4 to TRBJ2-7; 9 bases agree with TRBD1. The ends lost 0 bases at V and 2 bases at J; junction bases unmatched: 5. CDR3 length equals 16 residues. The CDR3 sequence: CASSLAPGQGPYEQYF. In DNA form, the CDR3 reads TGTGCCAGCAGTTTAGCACCGGGACAGGGCCCCTACGAGCAGTACTTC.

This clonotype was picked up many times. DNA of the CDR3: TGTGCCAGCAGTTTGACCTCACAGGGAACTGAAGCTTTCTTT. It encodes CASSLTSQGTEAFF. The gene calls are TRBV12-3 or TRBV12-4 and TRBJ1-1, with D possibly being TRBD1 (6 bases). Trimming removed 3 bases from V and 5 bases from J, with 13 bases in between. This CDR3 has 14 residues.

This clonotype was detected ten times or more. The genes are TRBV7-9 and TRBJ2-1; no firm D call. V lost 5 bases to trimming and J lost 0 bases, with 11 bases between them. Germline lookup yields CDR1 SEHNR and CDR2 FQNEAQ (reference sequence). The CDR3 is made up of 15 amino acids. The CDR3 bases are TGTGCCAGCAGCCCTAACTCCTTCTCCTACAATGAGCAGTTCTTC. Translated, it gives CASSPNSFSYNEQFF. The full variable domain, its missing parts supplied by reference TRBV7-9 and TRBJ2-1, is DTGVSQNPRHKITKRGQNVTFRCDPISEHNRLYWYRQTLGQGPEFLTYFQNEAQLEKSRLLSDRFSAERPKGSFSTLEIQRTEQGDSAMYLCASSPNSFSYNEQFFGPGTRLTVL.

This clonotype was seen many times. V gene TRBV28 combines with J gene TRBJ1-1; D perhaps matches TRBD1 (5 bases). The V end lost 4 bases, the J end lost 1 base, and 10 bases lay between the germline ends. This CDR3 has 14 amino acids. CDR1 MDHEN and CDR2 SYDVKM come from the germline V gene. CDR3 amino acids: CASSSSGGNTEAFF. As DNA, the CDR3 is TGTGCCAGCAGTTCATCGGGGGGGAACACTGAAGCTTTCTTT.

The sample holds many counts of this clonotype. This chain uses TRBV5-1 with TRBJ2-5, with D unclear. V gave up 1 base and J gave up 5 bases, with 6 bases separating them. Germline V lookup: CDR1 SGHRS, CDR2 YFSETQ. The CDR3 extends over 12 amino acids. This CDR3 reads CASSLPGETQYF. Here the CDR3 DNA reads TGCGCCAGCAGCTTGCCGGGCGAGACCCAGTACTTC.

The sample holds many counts of this clonotype. J is TRBJ2-7 and V is TRBV10-3; D could derive from TRBD1 or TRBD2 (5 bases each). The length of the CDR3 is 13 residues. V was clipped by 2 bases and J by 5 bases, with 10 bases between them. Germline loops: CDR1 ENHRY, CDR2 SYGVKD. The CDR3: CAISEIGAHEQYF. The CDR3 nucleotides read TGTGCCATCAGTGAGATCGGGGCCCACGAGCAGTACTTC.

This clonotype was seen many times. The J gene is TRBJ2-2, the V gene TRBV7-9; 7 bases match TRBD1. The CDR3 extends over 14 amino acids. J lost 5 bases, V lost 5 bases, and 5 bases had no gene match. CDR1 and CDR2 from the germline V gene are SEHNR and FQNEAQ (reference sequence). CDR3 sequence: CASSSSGGTGELFF. The DNA for the CDR3 is TGTGCCAGCAGCAGTTCAGGGGGAACCGGGGAGCTGTTTTTT.

This clonotype was observed a few times. J is TRBJ1-1 and V is TRBV29-1; 10 bases fit TRBD1. The CDR3 has 11 residues. V shed 5 bases and J 11 bases; nucleotides not matched to a gene: 5. Germline loops: CDR1 SQVTM, CDR2 ANQGSEA. CDR3 DNA: TGCAGCGTTTGGGACAGGGGTTGGGCTTTCTTT. This codes for CSVWDRGWAFF.

This clonotype has a count of ten or more. The chain recombines TRBV15 with TRBJ1-1; D is perhaps TRBD1 (6 bases). The V end lost 7 bases, the J end lost 6 bases, and 9 bases lay between the germline ends. The germline gives CDR1 LNHNV, CDR2 YYDKDF (reference sequence). CDR3 length: 11 amino acids. In DNA form, the CDR3 reads TGTGCCACCATACAGGGCGCTGAAGCTTTCTTT. Its translation: CATIQGAEAFF.

The chain couples TRBV5-1 to TRBJ1-1, with D tentatively TRBD1 (5 bases). Trimming removed 1 base from V and 7 bases from J, with 14 bases in between. The CDR3 runs to 14 residues. Germline V gene sequence: CDR1 SGHRS, CDR2 YFSETQ. The CDR3 DNA reads TGCGCCAGCAGCTTGACTTCCCGGGGGAATGAAGCTTTCTTT. Protein sequence: CASSLTSRGNEAFF.

This clonotype was counted ten times or more. The chain recombines TRBV12-3 or TRBV12-4 with TRBJ1-1; D might be TRBD1 (6 bases). V was cut by 6 bases and J by 4 bases, with 18 bases left in between. This CDR3 comprises 15 residues. The CDR3 region has the DNA TGTGCCAGCAGCTCACTGGTAGGGGGTAGCACTGAAGCTTTCTTT. Amino acids: CASSSLVGGSTEAFF.